This TCR beta chain stems from a study of blood T cell repertoires in COVID-19. The wider study: Acute-phase and convalescent COVID-19 samples originated in the United States, Italy and Spain.

Everyone who took part was about 18 to 90 years old, and they came from over 20 US areas. Before being deemed recovered, Cohort 3 donors had two negative PCRs, clearance, or symptom resolution. Profiled with immunoSEQ multiplex PCR; TCRdb holds only in-frame clones, not every one. The profile shows some 270,000 clones, around nine tenths of them singletons. The length of the CDR3 is 14 residues. V lost 4 bases, J lost 4 bases, and 3 bases stayed unmatched. Germline CDR1 is KGHDR and CDR2 is SFDVKD. This receptor was obtained from a woman aged 40 to 50 who had recovered from COVID-19. The sequenced material came from PBMCs or T cells enriched from blood (not recorded which). The V and J genes are TRBV24-1 and TRBJ2-5; TRBD1 matches at 9 bases. The chain's CDR3 is CATSDDRGTETQYF. CDR3 nucleotide sequence: TGTGCCACCAGTGACGACAGGGGGACAGAGACCCAGTACTTC.